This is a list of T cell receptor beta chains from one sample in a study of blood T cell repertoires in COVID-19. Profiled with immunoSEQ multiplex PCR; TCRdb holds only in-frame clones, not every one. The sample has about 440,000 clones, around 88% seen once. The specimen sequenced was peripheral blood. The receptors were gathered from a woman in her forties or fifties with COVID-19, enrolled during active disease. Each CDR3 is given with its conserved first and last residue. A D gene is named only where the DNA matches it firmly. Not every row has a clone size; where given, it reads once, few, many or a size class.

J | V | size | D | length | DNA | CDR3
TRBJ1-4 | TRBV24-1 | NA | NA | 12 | TGTGCCACCAGTGCGGACAGTGAAAAACTGTTTTTT | CATSADSEKLFF
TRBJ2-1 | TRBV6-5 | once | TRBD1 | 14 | TGTGCCAGCAGTACCCGACAGGGGACGGGTGAGCAGTTCTTC | CASSTRQGTGEQFF
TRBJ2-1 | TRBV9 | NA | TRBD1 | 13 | TGTGCCAGCAGCCCGACAGGGGGTCATGAGCAGTTCTTC | CASSPTGGHEQFF
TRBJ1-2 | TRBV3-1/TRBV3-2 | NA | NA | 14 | TGTGCCAGCAGCCCAGGAGGAGATGAGTTGGGCTACACCTTC | CASSPGGDELGYTF
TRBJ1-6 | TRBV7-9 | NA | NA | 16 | TGTGCCAGCAGCTTAGGCACAGGGTGGTATAATTCACCCCTCCACTTT | CASSLGTGWYNSPLHF
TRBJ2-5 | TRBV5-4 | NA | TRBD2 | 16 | TGTGCCAGCAGCTTGGATCCGAGCGGGGGCCAAGAGACCCAGTACTTC | CASSLDPSGGQETQYF
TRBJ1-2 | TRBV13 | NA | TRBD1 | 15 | TGTGCCACCCCCCATTCGACAGGGGCCCTTTATGGCTACACCTTC | CATPHSTGALYGYTF
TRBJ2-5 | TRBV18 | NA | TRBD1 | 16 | TGTGCCAGCTCACCAGAGGGACAGGGGTTGAAAGAGACCCAGTACTTC | CASSPEGQGLKETQYF
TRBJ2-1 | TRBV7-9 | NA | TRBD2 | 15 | TGTGCCAGCAGCGTCGGGACTAGCGGGGGGAATGAGCAGTTCTTC | CASSVGTSGGNEQFF
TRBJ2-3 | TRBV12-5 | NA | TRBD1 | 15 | TGTGCTAGTGCCCTATTCGGACAGGGCTCAGATACGCAGTATTTT | CASALFGQGSDTQYF
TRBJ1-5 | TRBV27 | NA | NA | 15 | TGTGCCAGCAGTCCAGGGGCTTATAGCAATCAGCCCCAGCATTTT | CASSPGAYSNQPQHF
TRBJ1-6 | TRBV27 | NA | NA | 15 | TGTGCCAGCAGTTTACAGGGATCCTATAATTCACCCCTCCACTTT | CASSLQGSYNSPLHF
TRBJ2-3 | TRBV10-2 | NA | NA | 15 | TGCGCCAGCAGTCCCCCCGGCGGGGGCACAGATACGCAGTATTTT | CASSPPGGGTDTQYF
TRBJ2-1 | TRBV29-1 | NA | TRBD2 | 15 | TGCAGCGTTGAGGAGGAGGTAGCGGGGAGCGATGAGCAGTTCTTC | CSVEEEVAGSDEQFF
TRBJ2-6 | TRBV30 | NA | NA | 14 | TGTGCCTGGAGTGACGGGGCTGGGGCCAACGTCCTGACTTTC | CAWSDGAGANVLTF
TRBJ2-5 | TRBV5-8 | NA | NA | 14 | TGTGCCAGCAGCTTGTATCAGGGTCAAGAGACCCAGTACTTC | CASSLYQGQETQYF
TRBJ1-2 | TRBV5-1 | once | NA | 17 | TGCGCCAGCAGCGACCCAGGCGGGGGGCGCTGGAGCTATGGCTACACCTTC | CASSDPGGGRWSYGYTF
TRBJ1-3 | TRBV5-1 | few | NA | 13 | TGCGCCAGCACTGATTCTCGGGGAAACACCATATATTTT | CASTDSRGNTIYF
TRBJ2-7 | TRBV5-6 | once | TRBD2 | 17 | TGTGCCAGCAGCTTAGAAAGGGAACTAGCGGGTCGGTACGAGCAGTACTTC | CASSLERELAGRYEQYF
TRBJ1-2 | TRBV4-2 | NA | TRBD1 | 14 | TGTGCCAGCAGCCCTACGGACAGGGATAGTGGCTACACCTTC | CASSPTDRDSGYTF
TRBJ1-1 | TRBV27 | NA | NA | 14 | TGTGCCAGCACCCAAATCGATGGAGGCACTGAAGCTTTCTTT | CASTQIDGGTEAFF
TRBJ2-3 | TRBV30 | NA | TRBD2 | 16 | TGTGCCTCAACCCCTAGCGGGGGGCTTCTTTCAGATACGCAGTATTTT | CASTPSGGLLSDTQYF
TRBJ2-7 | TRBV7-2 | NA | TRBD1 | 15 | TGTGCCAGCAGCTTAGGGGGACAGCAGACCTACGAGCAGTACTTC | CASSLGGQQTYEQYF
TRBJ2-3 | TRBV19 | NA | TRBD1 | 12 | TGTGCCACCGAGGGGGCTTCAGATACGCAGTATTTT | CATEGASDTQYF
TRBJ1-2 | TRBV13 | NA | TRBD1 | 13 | TGTGCCAGCAAGGGACAGGGGGCGAACGGCTACACCTTC | CASKGQGANGYTF
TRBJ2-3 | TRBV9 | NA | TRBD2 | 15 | TGTGCCAGCAGCGTAGGCGGGGGGTACACAGATACGCAGTATTTT | CASSVGGGYTDTQYF
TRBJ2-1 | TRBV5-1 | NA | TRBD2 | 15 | TGCGCCAGCAGCACTAGCGGGGGGGCCTACAATGAGCAGTTCTTC | CASSTSGGAYNEQFF
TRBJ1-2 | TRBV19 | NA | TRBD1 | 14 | TGTGCCAGTAGTATAGGCAGGGGGGCCTATGGCTACACCTTC | CASSIGRGAYGYTF
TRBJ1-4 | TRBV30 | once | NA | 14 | TGTGCCTCGCCGGGAGGGGCGGATAATGAAAAACTGTTTTTT | CASPGGADNEKLFF
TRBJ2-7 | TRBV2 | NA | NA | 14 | TGTGCCAGCAGTGAGGAGATGAGGGCATACGAGCAGTACTTC | CASSEEMRAYEQYF
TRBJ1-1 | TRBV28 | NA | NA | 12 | TGTGCCAGCAGTATACAGGGTGCTGAAGCTTTCTTT | CASSIQGAEAFF
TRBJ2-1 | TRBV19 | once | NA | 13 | TGTGCCAGTAGTATAGGGGGGCTTGATGAGCAGTTCTTC | CASSIGGLDEQFF
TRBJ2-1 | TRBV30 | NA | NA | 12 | TGTGCCGGCCACGGGGACTACAATGAGCAGTTCTTC | CAGHGDYNEQFF
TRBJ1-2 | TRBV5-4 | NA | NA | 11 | TGTGCCACCACTGGTGGAGGTGGCTACACCTTC | CATTGGGGYTF
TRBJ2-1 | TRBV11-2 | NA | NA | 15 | TGTGCCAGCAGCGCAGACCTAAGGCGGTACAATGAGCAGTTCTTC | CASSADLRRYNEQFF
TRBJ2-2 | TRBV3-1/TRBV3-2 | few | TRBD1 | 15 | TGTGCCAGCAGCCAAGGGACAGGGTACACCGGGGAGCTGTTTTTT | CASSQGTGYTGELFF
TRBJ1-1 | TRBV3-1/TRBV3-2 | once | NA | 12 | TGTGCCAGCAGACGGGGAAACACTGAAGCTTTCTTT | CASRRGNTEAFF
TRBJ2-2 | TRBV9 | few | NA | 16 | TGTGCCAGCAGCACCCCAAGAGGGGGGGTCACCGGGGAGCTGTTTTTT | CASSTPRGGVTGELFF
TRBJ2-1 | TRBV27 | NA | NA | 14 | TGTGCCAGCAGACTTAGACCAGGGGACGGTGAGCAGTTCTTC | CASRLRPGDGEQFF
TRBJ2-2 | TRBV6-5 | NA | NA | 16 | TGTGCCAGCAGTTACTTCGGAGGGTGGAGTACCGGGGAGCTGTTTTTT | CASSYFGGWSTGELFF
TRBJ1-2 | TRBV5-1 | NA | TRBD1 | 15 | TGCGCCAGCAACCCAGGGGGGACAGAACTCTATGGCTACACCTTC | CASNPGGTELYGYTF
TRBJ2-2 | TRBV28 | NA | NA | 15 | TGTGCCAGCAGTTTGGGTGGCAGAGGCACCGGGGAGCTGTTTTTT | CASSLGGRGTGELFF
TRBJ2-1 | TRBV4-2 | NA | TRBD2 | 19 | TGTGCCAGCAGCCAAGACCGGACTAGCGGGGTTGCGCTCTACAATGAGCAGTTCTTC | CASSQDRTSGVALYNEQFF
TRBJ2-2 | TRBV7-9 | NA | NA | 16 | TGTGCCAGCAGCTTATGGGAGGGGGCGAACACCGGGGAGCTGTTTTTT | CASSLWEGANTGELFF
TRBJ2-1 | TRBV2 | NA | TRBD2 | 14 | TGTGCCAGCAGTCCAAGCGGGGCCTGGGGGGAGCAGTTCTTC | CASSPSGAWGEQFF
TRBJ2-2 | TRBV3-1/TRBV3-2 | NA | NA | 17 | TGTGCCAGCAGCCCCCAACTCGGGGGGCAGTGGACCGGGGAGCTGTTTTTT | CASSPQLGGQWTGELFF